Listed below are T cell receptor beta chains from one sample, sequenced in a study of PD-L1 blockade in urothelial cancer. The assay was immunoSEQ multiplex PCR, and TCRdb's table has in-frame clones only and misses some. Among around 53,000 clones listed, under 90% were seen once. Here the sequenced sample was PBMCs, taken around atezolizumab (anti-PD-L1) treatment. The receptors were sampled from a man between 35 and 55 years old with urothelial cancer. Both conserved end residues are part of each CDR3. Each record gives: V gene, J gene, D gene, clone size, CDR3 protein, CDR3 DNA. D genes are given only for firm matches. Expanded clones get a size class; other rows say once, few or many, or leave the size out.

TRBV6-5	TRBJ1-1	-	-	CASSSRGNTEAFF	TGTGCCAGCAGTTCCAGGGGGAACACTGAAGCTTTCTTT
TRBV18	TRBJ2-5	-	-	CASSPQGWETQYF	TGTGCCAGCTCACCTCAGGGATGGGAGACCCAGTACTTC
TRBV19	TRBJ2-6	-	-	CATQGTSGANVLTF	TGTGCCACTCAGGGTACCTCTGGGGCCAACGTCCTGACTTTC
TRBV30	TRBJ1-6	-	-	CAGAGLSNSPLHF	TGTGCCGGAGCTGGCCTAAGTAATTCACCCCTCCACTTT
TRBV6-5	TRBJ2-3	-	few	CASKGTASTDTQYF	TGTGCCAGCAAAGGTACAGCAAGCACAGATACGCAGTATTTT
TRBV27	TRBJ2-6	-	few	CASSGYSGSGANVLTF	TGTGCCAGCAGTGGGTACAGCGGCTCTGGGGCCAACGTCCTGACTTTC
TRBV5-3	TRBJ1-4	-	-	CARSLQGSTNEKLFF	TGTGCCAGAAGCTTGCAGGGGTCAACTAATGAAAAACTGTTTTTT
TRBV6-1	TRBJ2-7	-	-	CASSAGYEQYF	TGTGCCAGCAGCGCAGGGTACGAGCAGTACTTC
TRBV27	TRBJ1-2	-	-	CASSRTVPNYGYTF	TGTGCCAGCAGCCGGACAGTCCCTAACTATGGCTACACCTTC
TRBV9	TRBJ2-7	TRBD1	-	CASSVAGTGPSEQYF	TGTGCCAGCAGCGTAGCGGGGACAGGGCCGAGCGAGCAGTACTTC
TRBV5-1	TRBJ2-1	-	few	CASSLGYTGSSYNEQFF	TGCGCCAGCAGCTTGGGGTATACAGGTAGCTCCTACAATGAGCAGTTCTTC
TRBV28	TRBJ2-2	TRBD2	-	CASSLGLAGVRAGELFF	TGTGCCAGCAGTTTAGGACTAGCGGGAGTCCGGGCCGGGGAGCTGTTTTTT
TRBV15	TRBJ2-7	-	-	CATSREDRDLYEQYF	TGTGCCACCAGCAGAGAGGACAGAGACCTCTACGAGCAGTACTTC
TRBV7-6	TRBJ2-7	TRBD1	few	CASSLGGTGKPYEQYF	TGTGCCAGCAGCTTAGGGGGGACAGGAAAGCCGTACGAGCAGTACTTC
TRBV29-1	TRBJ1-2	-	-	CSVIDSIYGYTF	TGCAGCGTTATAGACAGCATCTATGGCTACACCTTC
TRBV30	TRBJ1-3	-	-	CAWSFSRTVQNTIYF	TGTGCCTGGAGCTTTTCCCGGACAGTGCAAAACACCATATATTTT
TRBV6-5	TRBJ1-4	-	-	CASTGRVTNEKLFF	TGTGCCAGCACCGGCAGGGTGACTAATGAAAAACTGTTTTTT
TRBV7-2	TRBJ1-5	-	-	CASSLQDNQPQHF	TGTGCCAGCAGCTTGCAGGACAATCAGCCCCAGCATTTT
TRBV5-6	TRBJ1-1	-	-	CASSLALAETTTEAFF	TGTGCCAGCAGCTTGGCCCTGGCGGAAACAACGACTGAAGCTTTCTTT
TRBV7-8	TRBJ2-1	TRBD2	-	CASSSPGTSRLSEQFF	TGTGCCAGCAGCTCCCCGGGGACTAGCCGGTTGAGTGAGCAGTTCTTC
TRBV28	TRBJ1-1	-	-	CASSFGGGPNTEAFF	TGTGCCAGCAGTTTCGGGGGTGGGCCCAACACTGAAGCTTTCTTT
TRBV7-2	TRBJ2-1	TRBD2	-	CASIPVASGRPNEQFF	TGTGCCAGCATCCCCGTAGCTAGCGGGAGACCCAATGAGCAGTTCTTC
TRBV19	TRBJ1-2	-	-	CASSIRGANYGYTF	TGTGCCAGTAGTATTCGGGGGGCCAACTATGGCTACACCTTC
TRBV11-2	TRBJ1-1	-	-	CASSRGWGTTNTEAFF	TGTGCCAGCAGTCGAGGTTGGGGGACAACGAACACTGAAGCTTTCTTT
TRBV28	TRBJ1-3	-	once	CASSLGQKYGNTIYF	TGTGCCAGCAGCCTAGGACAGAAATATGGAAACACCATATATTTT
TRBV10-3	TRBJ2-5	TRBD2	-	CAISGRLAEETQYF	TGTGCCATCAGTGGGCGACTAGCGGAAGAGACCCAGTACTTC
TRBV7-9	TRBJ2-5	TRBD2	few	CASTSMRPREGLGGTQYF	TGTGCCAGCACCTCAATGCGACCGCGGGAGGGTCTTGGGGGGACCCAGTACTTC
TRBV2	TRBJ2-1	-	-	CASTGDYNEQFF	TGTGCCAGCACCGGGGACTACAATGAGCAGTTCTTC
TRBV9	TRBJ2-3	TRBD2	-	CASSAGAGVIGTQYF	TGTGCCAGCAGCGCGGGAGCGGGAGTAATCGGTACGCAGTATTTT
TRBV9	TRBJ1-3	-	few	CASSVEGQGGNTIYF	TGTGCCAGCAGCGTAGAGGGCCAGGGGGGAAACACCATATATTTT
TRBV11-2	TRBJ2-7	TRBD2	-	CASSLPGRGGYEQYF	TGTGCCAGCAGCCTCCCCGGGAGGGGGGGCTACGAGCAGTACTTC
TRBV27	TRBJ2-4	-	-	CASSFVSSKNIQYF	TGTGCCAGCAGTTTTGTTAGCTCCAAAAACATTCAGTACTTC
TRBV30	TRBJ1-1	-	few	CAWRTSMNTEAFF	TGTGCCTGGAGGACATCAATGAACACTGAAGCTTTCTTT
TRBV28	TRBJ2-3	-	once	CASSRRVGQKKTDTQYF	TGTGCCAGCAGTCGCAGAGTAGGACAGAAGAAAACAGATACGCAGTATTTT
TRBV30	TRBJ1-1	-	-	CAWNPGMNTEAFF	TGTGCCTGGAACCCGGGGATGAACACTGAAGCTTTCTTT
TRBV30	TRBJ1-3	TRBD1	-	CAWSVGQNGNTIYF	TGTGCCTGGAGTGTGGGACAGAATGGAAACACCATATATTTT
TRBV25-1	TRBJ1-5	TRBD1	-	CASRQTGENQPQHF	TGTGCCAGCAGGCAAACAGGGGAGAATCAGCCCCAGCATTTT
TRBV7-2	TRBJ1-1	-	once	CASSLSTTPAFF	TGTGCCAGCAGCTTATCCACTACTCCAGCTTTCTTT
TRBV4-2	TRBJ2-5	-	-	CASSQDTPRGGSEETQYF	TGTGCCAGCAGCCAAGACACCCCCCGGGGTGGGAGTGAGGAGACCCAGTACTTC
TRBV2	TRBJ2-1	-	few	CASSDRLDEQFF	TGTGCCAGCAGTGACCGACTAGATGAGCAGTTCTTC
TRBV28	TRBJ1-1	-	-	CASRKGGGTEAFF	TGTGCCAGCAGAAAAGGGGGGGGCACTGAAGCTTTCTTT
TRBV18	TRBJ2-7	TRBD2	-	CASSPPSAGDGEQYF	TGTGCCAGCTCACCACCTTCTGCGGGAGATGGCGAGCAGTACTTC
TRBV19	TRBJ2-2	-	-	CASSPLQGRDTGELFF	TGTGCCAGTAGTCCCCTACAGGGAAGGGACACCGGGGAGCTGTTTTTT
TRBV28	TRBJ2-5	TRBD2	-	CATGTSGRGGRETQYF	TGTGCCACCGGGACTAGCGGGAGAGGAGGGCGGGAGACCCAGTACTTC
TRBV6-5	TRBJ1-1	-	once	CASSYSRGGGTEAFF	TGTGCCAGCAGTTACTCTAGGGGGGGCGGCACTGAAGCTTTCTTT
TRBV2	TRBJ2-7	TRBD1	-	CASSEALWGTANYEQYF	TGTGCCAGCAGTGAAGCGCTTTGGGGGACAGCAAATTACGAGCAGTACTTC
TRBV18	TRBJ2-5	TRBD1	-	CASSAGTGEFETQYF	TGTGCCAGCTCAGCCGGGACAGGTGAATTTGAGACCCAGTACTTC
TRBV19	TRBJ1-5	-	-	CASTWRNQPQHF	TGTGCCAGTACCTGGAGGAATCAGCCCCAGCATTTT
TRBV6-6	TRBJ1-1	-	-	CASWPGGTEAFF	TGTGCCAGCTGGCCGGGGGGGACTGAAGCTTTCTTT
TRBV5-6	TRBJ2-3	TRBD2	-	CASSPGASGTDTQYF	TGTGCCAGCTCCCCTGGGGCTAGCGGGACCGATACGCAGTATTTT